The 23 T cell receptor beta chains listed next were all sequenced from one sample in a study of blood T cells in healthy people across ages. It was with a sample-barcoded 5' primer and a J-beta primer mix that a second PCR of roughly 7 to 11 cycles was run. One entry per CDR3 protein, called by TCRdb with MiXCR from the 5' RACE reads. Seen here are 1.5 million to 2 million distinct CDR3 sequences, roughly 27% observed once, and the top ten hold about 7.7%. Sequencing input: blood. The receptor source for this set is a woman aged 25 to 39 in good health.

This clonotype has just a few counts. The J gene is TRBJ2-1, the V gene TRBV3-1; D is uncertain. Trimming left V 2 bases short and J 7 bases short, with 6 bases between. Germline V gene lookup returns CDR1 LGHDT and CDR2 YNNKEL (reference sequence). The length of the CDR3 is 12 residues. For the CDR3, the DNA is TGTGCCAGCAGCCAAAACCGAAATGAGCAGTTCTTC. Translating it yields CASSQNRNEQFF.

V and J are TRBV20-1 and TRBJ1-5, with D uncertain. This CDR3 spans 12 amino acids. The V and J ends lost 3 bases and 5 bases respectively, with 8 bases between them. Germline CDR1 reads DFQATT; CDR2 reads SNEGSKA (reference sequence). CDR3 nucleotide sequence: TGCAGTGCTAGCACACAAGATCAGCCCCAGCATTTT. Translated: CSASTQDQPQHF.

A few counts support this clonotype. The CDR3 is CASSLLGGVGDEQFF. CDR3 coding DNA: TGTGCCAGCAGCTTATTGGGGGGGGTGGGGGATGAGCAGTTCTTC. This rearrangement joins TRBV7-2 to TRBJ2-1; 7 nucleotides agree with TRBD2. The CDR3 totals 15 residues. V was clipped by 2 bases and J by 8 bases; unmatched bases: 9. The germline V gene has CDR1 SGHTA and CDR2 FQGNSA.

The rearrangement uses TRBV3-1 and TRBJ2-7; D is uncertain. CDR1 is LGHDT, CDR2 YNNKEL, per germline (reference sequence). Trimming cost V 2 bases and J 6 bases, with 8 bases left between them. This CDR3 is built from 12 residues. CDR3 DNA: TGTGCCAGCAGCCAATCGTGGTTCGAGCAGTACTTC. Its translation is CASSQSWFEQYF.

V usage is TRBV30 and J usage is TRBJ2-2; D is perhaps TRBD1 (6 bases). This CDR3 spans 14 amino acids. Per germline, CDR1 GTSNPN and CDR2 SVGIG (reference sequence). The V end lost 0 bases, the J end lost 5 bases, and 10 bases lay between the germline ends. The DNA of the CDR3 is TGTGCCTGGAGTGTATTCAGGGGAACCGGGGAGCTGTTTTTT. Protein product: CAWSVFRGTGELFF.

The CDR3 sequence: CAISALAGGGTQYF. In DNA, the CDR3 is TGTGCCATCAGTGCTCTAGCGGGGGGAGGGACCCAGTACTTC. The V and J genes are TRBV10-3 and TRBJ2-5; TRBD2 aligns across 11 bases. Per the germline V gene, CDR1 is ENHRY and CDR2 is SYGVKD. The junction had 5 bases not matched to a gene; V was cut back by 4 bases and J by 7 bases. The CDR3 has 14 residues.

Of note for this clonotype: A much larger clone differs from this one at a single base, so this may be a read error. The rearrangement links TRBV6-4 to TRBJ1-2; weak D call: TRBD1 (5 bases). The germline V gene has CDR1 MRHNA and CDR2 SNTAGT. This CDR3 contains 13 residues. In DNA, the CDR3 is TGTGCCAGCAGTCTCAGGGTCGGCTATAGCTACACCTTC. It codes for CASSLRVGYSYTF.

This sequence joins TRBV20-1 and TRBJ2-5; 15 bases agree with TRBD2. V gave up 6 bases and J gave up 2 bases; unmatched junction bases: 10. This CDR3 is built from 17 residues. The germline V gene encodes CDR1 DFQATT and CDR2 SNEGSKA (reference sequence). The CDR3 bases are TGCAGTGCACTACCGGGACTAGCGGGAGGTCGGCAAGAGACCCAGTACTTC. It specifies CSALPGLAGGRQETQYF.

The V and J genes are TRBV10-3 and TRBJ2-3, with 13 bases identical to TRBD2. Germline V gene data show CDR1 as ENHRY and CDR2 as SYGVKD. J was trimmed by 0 bases and V by 6 bases; bases with no gene match: 15. This CDR3 is built from 20 residues. CDR3 in DNA: TGTGCCATCAGCGGACCCAAGGCCTCGGGACTAGCGGGAAGCACAGATACGCAGTATTTT. Translation gives CAISGPKASGLAGSTDTQYF.

This clonotype was counted at least ten times. Here the CDR3 reads CSARATAQNIQYF. DNA for the CDR3: TGCAGTGCTAGAGCGACGGCACAAAACATTCAGTACTTC. This chain joins TRBV20-1 and TRBJ2-4; the D is unclear. This CDR3 contains 13 residues. Looked up from germline, CDR1 is DFQATT and CDR2 is SNEGSKA (reference sequence). The ends were cut back, 1 base at V and 5 bases at J, with 9 bases in the middle.

This clonotype was detected only a few times. The chain combines TRBV6-5 with TRBJ1-4; unclear D gene. CDR1 and CDR2 from the germline V gene are MNHEY and SVGAGI. The CDR3 runs 13 residues. The V end lost 7 bases, the J end lost 8 bases, and 14 bases lay between the germline ends. The CDR3 region is CASKNQNAEKLFF. CDR3 sequence (DNA): TGTGCCAGCAAAAACCAAAACGCGGAAAAACTGTTTTTT.

The chain employs TRBV2 and TRBJ2-7; TRBD1 might be the D (6 bases). V was clipped by 2 bases and J by 5 bases, with 13 bases between them. This CDR3 region has 14 residues. Germline V gives CDR1 SNHLY, CDR2 FYNNEI. The CDR3: CASSEFGRGDEQYF. CDR3 bases: TGTGCCAGCAGTGAATTCGGCAGGGGAGACGAGCAGTACTTC.

This clonotype was observed a few times. V and J are TRBV20-1 and TRBJ1-1, with a tentative D call TRBD1 (6 bases). V was trimmed by 0 bases and J by 6 bases, leaving 14 bases between them. Germline V gene data show CDR1 as DFQATT and CDR2 as SNEGSKA (reference sequence). CDR3 length: 14 residues. DNA of the CDR3: TGCAGTGCTAGAGATCAGGGGTTCTTCCCTGAAGCTTTCTTT. Translation: CSARDQGFFPEAFF.

J is TRBJ2-5 and V is TRBV7-2, with D hard to call. The CDR3 has 13 residues. Germline V lookup: CDR1 SGHTA, CDR2 FQGNSA. V lost 5 bases, J lost 5 bases, and 12 bases lay in between. CDR3 sequence (DNA): TGTGCCAGCAGCCCTCTATTTTTCGAGACCCAGTACTTC. Its protein product is CASSPLFFETQYF.

The genes are TRBV9 and TRBJ1-5; 7 bases are shared with TRBD1. This CDR3 is built from 15 residues. Germline CDR1 is SGDLS and CDR2 is YYNGEE. The J segment lost 7 bases and the V segment lost 0 bases, leaving 7 bases of the junction unmatched. CDR3 sequence (DNA): TGTGCCAGCAGCGTAGGAGACAGGGAGCGGCAGCCCCAGCATTTT. Its translation is CASSVGDRERQPQHF.

V and J are TRBV20-1 and TRBJ2-1, with TRBD2 matching over 12 bases. CDR1 is DFQATT, CDR2 SNEGSKA, per germline (reference sequence). The CDR3 runs to 15 residues. V lost 2 bases to trimming and J lost 8 bases; unmatched junction nucleotides: 7. The CDR3 DNA is TGCAGTGCTAGACTTACTAGCGGGAGGCATTATGAGCAGTTCTTC. Its translation is CSARLTSGRHYEQFF.

This clonotype was seen a few times. The chain combines TRBV28 with TRBJ1-2, with unresolved D. Germline V gene sequence: CDR1 MDHEN, CDR2 SYDVKM. This CDR3 comprises 13 residues. Trimming removed 1 base at V and 5 bases at J, with 8 bases between. Written as DNA, the CDR3 is TGTGCCAGCAGTTTATTAGGGCGGTATGGCTACACCTTC. Its protein is CASSLLGRYGYTF.

The sample holds a few counts of this clonotype. This chain connects TRBV24-1 to TRBJ1-2, with D uncertain. The germline V gene encodes CDR1 KGHDR and CDR2 SFDVKD. V was pared by 4 bases and J by 4 bases, with 21 bases between. The CDR3 is 17 residues long. The CDR3 here is CATSDGTWRTGRYGYTF. The CDR3 DNA follows: TGTGCCACCAGTGACGGTACTTGGAGGACCGGTCGCTATGGCTACACCTTC.

This sequence joins TRBV12-3 or TRBV12-4 and TRBJ2-3; the D gene is possibly TRBD2 (6 bases). The CDR3 runs to 15 residues. V was shortened by 8 bases and J by 5 bases, with 20 bases between the two germline ends. CDR3 nucleotide sequence: TGTGCCAGCGGTCGTGAGGCGGGGCCGGGAGATACGCAGTATTTT. Protein sequence: CASGREAGPGDTQYF.

This sequence joins TRBV20-1 and TRBJ1-5; 7 bases map to TRBD1. Looked up from germline, CDR1 is DFQATT and CDR2 is SNEGSKA (reference sequence). The CDR3 sequence is 14 residues long. V was clipped by 3 bases and J by 4 bases; unmatched bases: 6. The CDR3 here is CSASWGQSNQPQHF. CDR3 coding DNA: TGCAGTGCTAGTTGGGGACAGAGTAATCAGCCCCAGCATTTT.

The CDR3 nucleotides are TGTGCCAGCAGTTACGTCCCGGGCCAGAACACTGAAGCTTTCTTT. Translating gives CASSYVPGQNTEAFF. The chain combines TRBV6-6 with TRBJ1-1; D remains ambiguous. V shed 2 bases and J shed 1 base, with 11 bases lying between them. CDR1 MNHNY and CDR2 SVGAGI come from the germline V gene (reference sequence). The CDR3 has 15 residues.

This clonotype was seen ten or more times. The CDR3 sequence is CASRLTGSETQYF. The CDR3 coding sequence is TGTGCCAGCAGGCTGACAGGGTCCGAGACCCAGTACTTC. The J gene is TRBJ2-5, the V gene TRBV6-5; 7 positions match TRBD1. The V gene end was trimmed by 6 bases and the J gene end by 5 bases; junction bases not matched to a gene: 6. The CDR3 runs 13 residues. Germline V CDR1 and CDR2: MNHEY, SVGAGI.

In this sample, this clonotype turned up many times. The V call is TRBV28, the J call TRBJ2-7, with D possibly matching TRBD1 (6 bases). V lost 6 bases, J lost 7 bases, and 25 bases lay in between. Germline V lookup: CDR1 MDHEN, CDR2 SYDVKM. The CDR3 contains 16 residues. CDR3 region: CASSFSGIQGEGEQYF. The CDR3 DNA sequence: TGTGCCAGCAGCTTTTCGGGGATACAGGGAGAGGGGGAGCAGTACTTC.